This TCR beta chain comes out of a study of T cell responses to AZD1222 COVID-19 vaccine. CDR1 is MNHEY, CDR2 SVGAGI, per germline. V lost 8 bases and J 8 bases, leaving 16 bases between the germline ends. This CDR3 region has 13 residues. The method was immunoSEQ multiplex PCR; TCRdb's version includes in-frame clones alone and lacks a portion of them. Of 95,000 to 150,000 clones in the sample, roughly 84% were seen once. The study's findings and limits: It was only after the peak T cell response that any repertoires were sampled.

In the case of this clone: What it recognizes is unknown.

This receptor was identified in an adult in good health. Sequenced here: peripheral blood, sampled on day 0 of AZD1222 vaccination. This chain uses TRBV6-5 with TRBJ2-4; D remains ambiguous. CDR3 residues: CASQIGGGDIQYF. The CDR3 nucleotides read TGTGCCAGCCAAATCGGTGGTGGGGACATTCAGTACTTC.